This is a list of T cell receptor beta chains from one sample in a study of blood T cell repertoires in COVID-19. The data were produced by immunoSEQ multiplex PCR, yet TCRdb's version contains in-frame clones alone and is incomplete. The data contain roughly 190,000 clones, about 80% of them singletons. The sample comprised peripheral blood. These receptors came from a woman aged 55-70 years with COVID-19, enrolled during active disease. CDR3s include the opening cysteine and the closing phenylalanine or tryptophan. D genes are given only for firm matches. The size field is filled for only some rows; it gives once, few, many or a size class.

V	J	D	size	DNA	CDR3
TRBV6-5	TRBJ1-1	TRBD1	-	TGTGCCAGTAGACAGGGGGCGCGTATTGAAGCTTTCTTT	CASRQGARIEAFF
TRBV5-6	TRBJ1-6	-	-	TGTGCCAGCAGTTCAGACAGAAACTTCAGGACCTATAATTCACCCCTCCACTTT	CASSSDRNFRTYNSPLHF
TRBV11-1	TRBJ2-1	-	-	TGTGCCAGCAGGCAAGGGGCGGAAAGGGTTTACAATGAGCAGTTCTTC	CASRQGAERVYNEQFF
TRBV29-1	TRBJ2-1	TRBD2	once	TGCAGCGTTGATGGGCTAGCGGGGGGGGTCTTC	CSVDGLAGGVF
TRBV28	TRBJ1-2	TRBD1	-	TGTGCCGGGCAAGGCAGGGGGCGGGACTATGGCTACACCTTC	CAGQGRGRDYGYTF
TRBV4-3	TRBJ2-1	TRBD2	-	TGCGCCAGCAGCCAAGAGATTAGCGGGTCGGATGAGCAGTTCTTC	CASSQEISGSDEQFF
TRBV30	TRBJ1-5	-	many	TGTGCCTGGAGTGTAGGCGGACAGAGCAATCAGCCCCAGCATTTT	CAWSVGGQSNQPQHF
TRBV24-1	TRBJ1-5	TRBD1	once	TGTGCCACCAGTGGCCGGGACAGTACCAATCAGCCCCAGCATTTT	CATSGRDSTNQPQHF
TRBV28	TRBJ1-3	-	-	TGTGCCAGCACCCCACAGCAGGGACTCTCTGGAAACACCATATATTTT	CASTPQQGLSGNTIYF
TRBV27	TRBJ2-7	TRBD2	-	TGTGCCAGCAGTTTCCGACTAGCGGGACTCTACGAGCAGTACTTC	CASSFRLAGLYEQYF
TRBV7-8	TRBJ2-5	-	-	TGTGCCAGCAGCCTGCGGGCGGAGACCCAGTACTTC	CASSLRAETQYF
TRBV27	TRBJ2-1	TRBD2	-	TGTGCCAGCAGTTTATTCCTCGGGAGGGGCCGCTCCTACAATGAGCAGTTCTTC	CASSLFLGRGRSYNEQFF
TRBV19	TRBJ1-1	-	many	TGTGCCAGTAGTGTCAAGGGGGACACTGAAGCTTTCTTT	CASSVKGDTEAFF
TRBV6-2/TRBV6-3	TRBJ2-3	TRBD2	-	TGTGCCAGCAGTTCCACCGGGACTAGCGGGAGAAGTAGGGCAGATACGCAGTATTTT	CASSSTGTSGRSRADTQYF
TRBV27	TRBJ1-5	TRBD1	-	TGTGCCAGCAGTACACTCCGGAGGGGGCTCAATCAGCCCCAGCATTTT	CASSTLRRGLNQPQHF
TRBV5-5	TRBJ2-4	-	-	TGTGCCAGCAGCAATGAGTTCCGGGATACCAAAAACATTCAGTACTTC	CASSNEFRDTKNIQYF
TRBV5-1	TRBJ2-2	TRBD2	once	TGCGCCAGCAGCCCGCGTGGGACTAGCTACACCGGGGAGCTGTTTTTT	CASSPRGTSYTGELFF
TRBV28	TRBJ2-1	TRBD1	-	TGTGCCAGCAGTTCGCCCACTTGGACAGGGGAAGATGAGCAGTTCTTC	CASSSPTWTGEDEQFF
TRBV10-2	TRBJ2-1	-	-	TGCGCCAGCAAGTGGGCTAGTTCAGGGGATGAGCAGTTCTTC	CASKWASSGDEQFF
TRBV2	TRBJ1-2	TRBD1	many	TGTGCCAGCAGTGAACAGGGGGCCTATGGCTACACCTTC	CASSEQGAYGYTF
TRBV27	TRBJ2-7	TRBD2	-	TGTGCCAGCAGTTTTGATCTTAAGGGACTAGCGGGGATATCGTCCTACGAGCAGTACTTC	CASSFDLKGLAGISSYEQYF
TRBV18	TRBJ1-3	TRBD1	-	TGTGCCAGCTCACCCGGGACAGAAGCAAACACCATATATTTT	CASSPGTEANTIYF
TRBV6-2/TRBV6-3	TRBJ2-2	-	-	TGTGCCAGCAGTTACACTGACACCGGGGAGCTGTTTTTT	CASSYTDTGELFF
TRBV5-4	TRBJ1-4	-	-	TGTGCCAGCAGCCCCGCGGGACCAACTATTGAAAAACTGTTTTTT	CASSPAGPTIEKLFF
TRBV7-7	TRBJ2-5	TRBD1	-	TGTGCTAGCAGCCCCGACAGGGTAGAGACCCAGTACTTC	CASSPDRVETQYF
TRBV9	TRBJ2-1	TRBD1	once	TGTGCCAGCACCGTGGGACAGGGGAGTTTCTATGAGCAGTTCTTC	CASTVGQGSFYEQFF
TRBV4-1	TRBJ1-6	-	once	TGCGCCAGCAGCCAAGGGAGAATTCCTTTTGATAATTCACCCCTCCACTTT	CASSQGRIPFDNSPLHF
TRBV5-6	TRBJ2-2	-	-	TGTGCCAGCAGCTCCGGACAGAACACCGGGGAGCTGTTTTTT	CASSSGQNTGELFF
TRBV27	TRBJ1-5	-	many	TGTGCCAGCAGTTTAACGGGGGGCGCGGCTCAGCCCCAGCATTTT	CASSLTGGAAQPQHF
TRBV6-6	TRBJ1-5	-	-	TGTGCCAGCAGTTACGACGGGAATCAGCCCCAGCATTTT	CASSYDGNQPQHF
TRBV28	TRBJ2-7	TRBD1	once	TGTGCCAGCAGCCTCACGGGGACAGGGTTCGGGAGCGAGCAGTACTTC	CASSLTGTGFGSEQYF
TRBV28	TRBJ2-3	TRBD1	-	TGTGCCAGCAGCAATTATAGGACAGGGTCAACAGATACGCAGTATTTT	CASSNYRTGSTDTQYF
TRBV6-5	TRBJ2-7	TRBD1	-	TGTGCCAGCAGCCGGACAGGGGTTGCCTACGAGCAGTACTTC	CASSRTGVAYEQYF
TRBV5-5	TRBJ2-1	TRBD1	-	TGTGCCAGCAGCTCGGACAGGGCCTACAATGAGCAGTTCTTC	CASSSDRAYNEQFF
TRBV27	TRBJ2-1	TRBD2	-	TGTGCCAGCAGTTTATACCTAGCGGGAGTTCCGTTCTTC	CASSLYLAGVPFF
TRBV5-5	TRBJ1-6	-	few	TGTGCCAGCAGCATAACCCTGGGACAACCTAATTCACCCCTCCACTTT	CASSITLGQPNSPLHF
TRBV19	TRBJ1-5	TRBD1	-	TGTGCCAGTAGTATGGGGACAGGGGTTTTTCAGCCCCAGCATTTT	CASSMGTGVFQPQHF
TRBV18	TRBJ1-2	-	once	TGTGCCAGCTCACGATCCGGGGTTACTAACTATGGCTACACCTTC	CASSRSGVTNYGYTF
TRBV27	TRBJ2-4	-	-	TGTGCCAGCAGAGGCAGGGGTAAAGACATTCAGTACTTC	CASRGRGKDIQYF
TRBV7-2	TRBJ1-1	-	-	TGTGCCAGCAAATTTCTACAACAGGGGAACACTGAAGCTTTCTTT	CASKFLQQGNTEAFF
TRBV18	TRBJ1-2	-	-	TGTGCCAGCTCACCATCGGGCGGGAAAGGGTATGGCTACACCTTC	CASSPSGGKGYGYTF